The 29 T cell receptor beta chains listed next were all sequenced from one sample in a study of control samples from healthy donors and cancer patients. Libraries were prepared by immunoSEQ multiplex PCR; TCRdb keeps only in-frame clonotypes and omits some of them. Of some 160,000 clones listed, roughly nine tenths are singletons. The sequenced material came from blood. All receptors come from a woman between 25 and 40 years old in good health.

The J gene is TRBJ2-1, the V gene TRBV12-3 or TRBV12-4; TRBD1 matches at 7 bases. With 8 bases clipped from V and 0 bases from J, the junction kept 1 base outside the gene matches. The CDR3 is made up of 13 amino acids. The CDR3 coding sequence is TGTGCCAGCGGGACAGTCTCCTACAATGAGCAGTTCTTC. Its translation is CASGTVSYNEQFF.

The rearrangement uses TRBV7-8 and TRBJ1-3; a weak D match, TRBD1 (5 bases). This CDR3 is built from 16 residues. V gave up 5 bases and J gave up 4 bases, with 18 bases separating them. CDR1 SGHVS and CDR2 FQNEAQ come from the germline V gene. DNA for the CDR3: TGTGCCAGCAGCCCCTTCGAGGATGGGACCGGAAACACCATATATTTT. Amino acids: CASSPFEDGTGNTIYF.

CDR3 sequence: CASSSYGQAAFYEQYF. The CDR3 nucleotides read TGTGCCAGCAGCTCCTACGGACAGGCTGCCTTCTACGAGCAGTACTTC. V gene TRBV6-2 or TRBV6-3 combines with J gene TRBJ2-7; 7 bases are a match to TRBD1. There are 16 residues in the CDR3. The V gene end was trimmed by 6 bases and the J gene end by 3 bases; junction bases not matched to a gene: 14. Per germline, CDR1 MNHEY and CDR2 SVGEGT.

This CDR3 is CASSPSGTDTQYF. DNA of the CDR3: TGTGCCAGCAGCCCAAGTGGCACAGATACGCAGTATTTT. V and J are TRBV7-2 and TRBJ2-3; D gene unclear. In germline, CDR1 is SGHTA, CDR2 FQGNSA. V dropped 5 bases and J dropped 1 base, with 7 bases sitting between them. This CDR3 spans 13 amino acids.

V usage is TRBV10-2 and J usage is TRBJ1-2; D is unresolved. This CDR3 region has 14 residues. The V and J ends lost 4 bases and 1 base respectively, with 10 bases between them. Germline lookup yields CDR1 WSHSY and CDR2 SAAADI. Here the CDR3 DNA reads TGCGCCAGCAGTGGAAACGTTCTTAACTATGGCTACACCTTC. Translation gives CASSGNVLNYGYTF.

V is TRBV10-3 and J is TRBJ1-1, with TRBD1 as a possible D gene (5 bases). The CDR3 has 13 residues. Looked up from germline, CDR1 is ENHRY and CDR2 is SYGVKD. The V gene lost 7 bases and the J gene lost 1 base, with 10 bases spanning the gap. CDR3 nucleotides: TGTGCCATCATGCAGGGCTGGAACACTGAAGCTTTCTTT. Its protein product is CAIMQGWNTEAFF.

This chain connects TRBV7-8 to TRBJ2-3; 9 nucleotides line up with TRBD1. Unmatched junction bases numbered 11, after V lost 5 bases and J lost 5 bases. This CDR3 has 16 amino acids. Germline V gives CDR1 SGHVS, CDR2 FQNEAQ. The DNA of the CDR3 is TGTGCCAGCAGCCGAGATGGGGACAGGGAAGTAGATACGCAGTATTTT. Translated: CASSRDGDREVDTQYF.

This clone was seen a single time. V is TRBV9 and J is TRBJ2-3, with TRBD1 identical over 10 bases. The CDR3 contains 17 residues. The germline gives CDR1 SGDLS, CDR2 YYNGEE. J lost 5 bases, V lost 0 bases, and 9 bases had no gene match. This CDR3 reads CASSVGWDRGLGDTQYF. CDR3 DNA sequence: TGTGCCAGCAGCGTAGGGTGGGACAGGGGTTTAGGAGATACGCAGTATTTT.

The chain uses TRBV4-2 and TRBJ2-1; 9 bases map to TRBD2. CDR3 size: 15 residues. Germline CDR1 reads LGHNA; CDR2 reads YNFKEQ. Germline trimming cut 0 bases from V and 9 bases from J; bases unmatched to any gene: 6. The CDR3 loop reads CASSQDVASGIEQFF. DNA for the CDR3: TGTGCCAGCAGCCAAGACGTCGCTAGCGGGATTGAGCAGTTCTTC.

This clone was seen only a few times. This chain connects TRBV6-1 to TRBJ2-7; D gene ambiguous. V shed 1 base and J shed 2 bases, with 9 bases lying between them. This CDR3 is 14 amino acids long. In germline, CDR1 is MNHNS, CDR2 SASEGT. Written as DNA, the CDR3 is TGTGCCAGCAGTGAAGTTGTGCAGGCCTACGAGCAGTACTTC. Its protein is CASSEVVQAYEQYF.

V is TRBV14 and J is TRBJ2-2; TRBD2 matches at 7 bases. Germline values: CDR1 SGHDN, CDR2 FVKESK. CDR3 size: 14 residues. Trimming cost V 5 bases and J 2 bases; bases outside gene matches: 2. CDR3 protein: CASSGTTNTGELFF. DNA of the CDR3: TGTGCCAGCAGCGGGACTACCAACACCGGGGAGCTGTTTTTT.

The CDR3 region has the DNA TGTGCCAGCAGTTGGGGAGACACGATAGGCGAGCAGTACTTC. It specifies CASSWGDTIGEQYF. J is TRBJ2-7 and V is TRBV28; D might be TRBD2 (5 bases). The CDR3 runs to 14 residues. The germline V gene encodes CDR1 MDHEN and CDR2 SYDVKM. V lost 4 bases and J 6 bases, leaving 16 bases between the germline ends.

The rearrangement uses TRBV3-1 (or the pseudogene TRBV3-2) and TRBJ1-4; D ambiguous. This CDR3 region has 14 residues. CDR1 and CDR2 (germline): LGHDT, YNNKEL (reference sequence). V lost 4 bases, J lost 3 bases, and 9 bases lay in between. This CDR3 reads CASSPIGPNEKLFF. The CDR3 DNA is TGTGCCAGCAGCCCTATAGGACCTAATGAAAAACTGTTTTTT.

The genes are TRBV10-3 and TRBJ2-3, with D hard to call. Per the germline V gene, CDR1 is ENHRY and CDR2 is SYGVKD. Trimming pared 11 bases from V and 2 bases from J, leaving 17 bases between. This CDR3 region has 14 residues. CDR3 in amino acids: CASSVTEFTDTQYF. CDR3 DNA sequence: TGTGCCTCCTCAGTGACGGAGTTCACAGATACGCAGTATTTT.

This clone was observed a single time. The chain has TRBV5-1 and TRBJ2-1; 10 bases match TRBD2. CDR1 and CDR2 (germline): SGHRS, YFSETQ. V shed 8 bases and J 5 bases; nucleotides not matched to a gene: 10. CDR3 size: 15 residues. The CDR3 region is CASRISGRPNNEQFF. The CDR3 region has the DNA TGCGCCAGTAGAATTAGCGGGAGGCCTAACAATGAGCAGTTCTTC.

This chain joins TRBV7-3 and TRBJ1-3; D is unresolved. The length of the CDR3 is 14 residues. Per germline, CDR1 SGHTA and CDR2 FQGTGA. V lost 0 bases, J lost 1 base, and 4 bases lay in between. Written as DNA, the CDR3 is TGTGCCAGCAGCTTAACGGCGTCTGGAAACACCATATATTTT. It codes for CASSLTASGNTIYF.

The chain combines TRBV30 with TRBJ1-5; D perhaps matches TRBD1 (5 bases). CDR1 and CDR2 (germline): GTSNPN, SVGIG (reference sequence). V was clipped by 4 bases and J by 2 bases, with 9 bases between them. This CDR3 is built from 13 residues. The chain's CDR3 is CAWNVGGNQPQHF. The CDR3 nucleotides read TGTGCCTGGAATGTGGGGGGCAATCAGCCCCAGCATTTT.

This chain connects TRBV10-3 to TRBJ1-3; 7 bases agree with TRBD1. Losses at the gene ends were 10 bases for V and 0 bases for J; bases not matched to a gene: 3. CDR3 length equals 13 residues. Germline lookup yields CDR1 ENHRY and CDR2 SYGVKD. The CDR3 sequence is CATRDSSGNTIYF. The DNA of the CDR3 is TGTGCCACCAGGGACAGCTCTGGAAACACCATATATTTT.

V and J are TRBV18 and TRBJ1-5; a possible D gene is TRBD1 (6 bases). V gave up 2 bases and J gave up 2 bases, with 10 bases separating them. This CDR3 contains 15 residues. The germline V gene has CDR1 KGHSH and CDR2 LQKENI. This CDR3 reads CASSPRQAGNQPQHF. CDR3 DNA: TGTGCCAGCTCACCAAGACAGGCCGGCAATCAGCCCCAGCATTTT. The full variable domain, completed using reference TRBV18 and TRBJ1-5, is NAGVMQNPRHLVRRRGQEARLRCSPMKGHSHVYWYRQLPEEGLKFMVYLQKENIIDESGMPKERFSAEFPKEGPSILRIQQVVRGDSAAYFCASSPRQAGNQPQHFGDGTRLSIL.

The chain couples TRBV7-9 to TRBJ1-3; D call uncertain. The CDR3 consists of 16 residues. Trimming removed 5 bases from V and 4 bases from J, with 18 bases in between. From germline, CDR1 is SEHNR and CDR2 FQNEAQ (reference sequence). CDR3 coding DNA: TGTGCCAGCAGCCCCGGGTGGAGGCAAGGAGGAAACACCATATATTTT. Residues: CASSPGWRQGGNTIYF.

CDR3 protein: CASSYSVDTGYTF. CDR3 nucleotide sequence: TGTGCCAGCAGTTACTCGGTGGATACTGGCTACACCTTC. V gene TRBV6-2 or TRBV6-3 combines with J gene TRBJ1-2; no reliable D call. Germline assignment: CDR1 MNHEY and CDR2 SVGEGT. Trimming shortened V by 0 bases and J by 7 bases, and 9 bases separated the two germline ends. The CDR3 sequence is 13 residues long.

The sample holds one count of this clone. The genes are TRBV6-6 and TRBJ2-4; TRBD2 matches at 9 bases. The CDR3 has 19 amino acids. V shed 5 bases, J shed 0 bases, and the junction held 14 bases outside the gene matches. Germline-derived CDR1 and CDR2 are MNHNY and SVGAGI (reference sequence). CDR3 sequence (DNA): TGTGCCAGCAGTCGAACCGGGACTAGCAACACGCTAGCCAAAAACATTCAGTACTTC. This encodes CASSRTGTSNTLAKNIQYF.

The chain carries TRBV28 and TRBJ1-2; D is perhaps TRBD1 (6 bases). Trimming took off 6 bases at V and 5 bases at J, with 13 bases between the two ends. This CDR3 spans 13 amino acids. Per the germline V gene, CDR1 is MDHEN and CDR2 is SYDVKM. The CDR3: CASRLTGFYGYTF. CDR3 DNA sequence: TGTGCCAGCAGATTGACAGGTTTTTATGGCTACACCTTC.

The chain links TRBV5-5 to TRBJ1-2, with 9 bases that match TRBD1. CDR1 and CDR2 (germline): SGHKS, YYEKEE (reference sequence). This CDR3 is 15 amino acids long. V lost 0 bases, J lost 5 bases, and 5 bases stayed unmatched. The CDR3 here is CASSLGTGVRYGYTF. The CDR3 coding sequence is TGTGCCAGCAGCTTGGGGACAGGGGTTCGGTATGGCTACACCTTC. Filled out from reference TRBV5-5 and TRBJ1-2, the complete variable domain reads DAGVTQSPTHLIKTRGQQVTLRCSPISGHKSVSWYQQVLGQGPQFIFQYYEKEERGRGNFPDRFSARQFPNYSSELNVNALLLGDSALYLCASSLGTGVRYGYTFGSGTRLTVV.

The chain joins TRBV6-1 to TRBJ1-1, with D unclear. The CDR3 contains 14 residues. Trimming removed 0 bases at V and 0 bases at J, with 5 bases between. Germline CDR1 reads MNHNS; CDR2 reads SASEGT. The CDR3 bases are TGTGCCAGCAGTGAAGCTTGGGTGAACACTGAAGCTTTCTTT. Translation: CASSEAWVNTEAFF.

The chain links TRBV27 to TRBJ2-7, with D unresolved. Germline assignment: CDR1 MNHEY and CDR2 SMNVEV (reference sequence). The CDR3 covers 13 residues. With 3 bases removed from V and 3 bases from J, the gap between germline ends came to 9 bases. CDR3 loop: CASSLGPIYEQYF. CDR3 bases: TGTGCCAGCAGTTTGGGCCCGATCTACGAGCAGTACTTC.

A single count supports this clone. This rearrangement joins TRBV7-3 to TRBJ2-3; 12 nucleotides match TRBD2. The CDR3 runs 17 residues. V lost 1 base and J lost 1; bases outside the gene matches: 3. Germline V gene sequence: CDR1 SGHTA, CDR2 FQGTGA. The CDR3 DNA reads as TGTGCCAGCAGCTTAATTCCTAGCGGGAGGGGCACAGATACGCAGTATTTT. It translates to CASSLIPSGRGTDTQYF.

The CDR3 loop is CAWSFHYRGTAIGGTQYF. In nucleotides, the CDR3 is TGTGCCTGGAGTTTCCACTACCGAGGGACAGCTATTGGAGGGACCCAGTACTTC. The chain joins TRBV30 to TRBJ2-5, with 7 bases that match TRBD1. Trimming took 2 bases from V and 7 from J; bases not matched to a gene: 22. The CDR3 covers 18 residues. Germline V gene lookup returns CDR1 GTSNPN and CDR2 SVGIG (reference sequence). Variable domain in full (rest from reference TRBV30 and TRBJ2-5): SQTIHQWPATLVQPVGSPLSLECTVEGTSNPNLYWYRQAAGRGLQLLFYSVGIGQISSEVPQNLSASRPQDRQFILSSKKLLLSDSGFYLCAWSFHYRGTAIGGTQYFGPGTRLLVL.

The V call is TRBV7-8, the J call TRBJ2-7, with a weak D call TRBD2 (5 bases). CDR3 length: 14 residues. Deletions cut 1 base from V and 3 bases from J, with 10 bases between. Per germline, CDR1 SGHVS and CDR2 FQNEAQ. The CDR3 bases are TGTGCCAGCAGCTTAGACGGGAACGGCTACGAGCAGTACTTC. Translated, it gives CASSLDGNGYEQYF.